These 3 T cell receptor beta chains were sequenced from one sample in a study of control samples from healthy donors and cancer patients. TCRdb's table, derived via immunoSEQ multiplex PCR, lists solely in-frame clones and lacks some. The data show tens of thousands of clones, roughly 96% seen once. The sample consisted of blood. The receptors stem from a woman aged 25 to 39 in good health.

The rearrangement joins TRBV5-5 to TRBJ1-3, with D possibly TRBD1 on 6 matching bases. V was cut by 4 bases and J by 4 bases, with 12 bases left in between. This CDR3 spans 14 amino acids. In germline, CDR1 is SGHKS, CDR2 YYEKEE (reference sequence). For the CDR3, the DNA is TGTGCCAGCAGCCCCGTGGGGGCGGGAAACACCATATATTTT. Its translation: CASSPVGAGNTIYF.

The V gene is TRBV6-5, the J gene TRBJ2-1; D not resolved. Germline CDR1 and CDR2: MNHEY and SVGAGI. V was clipped by 10 bases and J by 6 bases, with 10 bases between them. This CDR3 comprises 11 residues. In DNA form, the CDR3 reads TGTGCCACCACACGCGGCAATGAGCAGTTCTTC. Encoded protein: CATTRGNEQFF.

The chain joins TRBV27 to TRBJ2-7; 9 bases match TRBD1. Germline V gene data show CDR1 as MNHEY and CDR2 as SMNVEV (reference sequence). The CDR3 totals 16 residues. The ends lost 0 bases at V and 1 base at J; junction bases unmatched: 4. The CDR3 spells CASSLSTGGASYEQYF. The CDR3 DNA reads as TGTGCCAGCAGTTTATCCACAGGGGGCGCGTCCTACGAGCAGTACTTC.